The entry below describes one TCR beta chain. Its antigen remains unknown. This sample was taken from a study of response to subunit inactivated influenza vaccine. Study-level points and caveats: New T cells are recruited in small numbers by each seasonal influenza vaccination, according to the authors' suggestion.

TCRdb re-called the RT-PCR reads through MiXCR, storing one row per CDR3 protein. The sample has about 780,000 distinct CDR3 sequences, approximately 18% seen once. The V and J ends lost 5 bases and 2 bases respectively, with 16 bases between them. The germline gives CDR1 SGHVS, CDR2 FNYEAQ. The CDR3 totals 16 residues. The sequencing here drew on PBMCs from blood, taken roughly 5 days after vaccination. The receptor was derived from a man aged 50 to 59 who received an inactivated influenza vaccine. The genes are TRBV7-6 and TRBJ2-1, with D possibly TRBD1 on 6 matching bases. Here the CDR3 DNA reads TGTGCCAGCAGCCCACCTCTAAGGGGGACCTACAATGAGCAGTTCTTC. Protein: CASSPPLRGTYNEQFF.